This TCR beta chain is drawn from a study of T-cell memory formation after mild COVID-19. Study-level points and caveats: Certain responding clones were present in pre-infection memory, suggesting participation of cross-reactive memory. Nothing confirmed that second-wave clones peaking on day 37 were specific for SARS-CoV-2.

Using its own MiXCR run on the 5' RACE reads, TCRdb lists one record per CDR3 protein. The sample holds over 130,000 distinct CDR3 sequences, about 14% seen once. On this clonotype itself: Its target is unknown.

Sample: PBMCs or a T cell subset sorted from them (not recorded which). The receptor was derived from an adult woman who had mild COVID-19 (a few samples of this study predate the infection). Cell type and time point are not known.

DNA of the CDR3: TGTGCCACCAGCAGAGATCGTACCAGCAATCAGCCCCAGCATTTT. Its translation is CATSRDRTSNQPQHF. This chain links TRBV15 with TRBJ1-5; D gene unclear. The germline V and J ends were trimmed by 0 bases and 1 base, with 7 bases remaining between them. Germline values: CDR1 LNHNV, CDR2 YYDKDF (reference sequence). The CDR3 has 15 amino acids.